Below are 6 T cell receptor beta chains sequenced from a single sample in a study of T cell changes during pregnancy in multiple sclerosis. Assay used: immunoSEQ multiplex PCR; TCRdb lists only in-frame clones, some missing. The sample records fewer than 60,000 clones, approximately 91% being singletons. The specimen comprised CD8+ T cells from peripheral blood mononuclear cells, sampled after pregnancy. The receptor source for this set is a female donor with multiple sclerosis, enrolled in a pregnancy study.

The rearrangement links TRBV9 to TRBJ1-2; 10 bases line up with TRBD1. CDR1 SGDLS and CDR2 YYNGEE come from the germline V gene. With V trimmed by 3 bases and J by 5 bases, 7 bases remained unmatched. This CDR3 has 15 residues. CDR3 bases: TGTGCCAGCAGCGCAACTTCGGGACAGGGGTATGGCTACACCTTC. Encoded protein: CASSATSGQGYGYTF. The full variable domain, rest sourced from reference TRBV9 and TRBJ1-2, is DSGVTQTPKHLITATGQRVTLRCSPRSGDLSVYWYQQSLDQGLQFLIQYYNGEERAKGNILERFSAQQFPDLHSELNLSSLELGDSALYFCASSATSGQGYGYTFGSGTRLTVV.

The chain links TRBV5-6 to TRBJ2-1; D is unclear. Germline V lookup: CDR1 SGHDT, CDR2 YYEEEE. The V gene lost 2 bases and the J gene lost 9 bases, with 12 bases spanning the gap. The CDR3 sequence is 13 residues long. CDR3 nucleotides: TGTGCCAGCAGCTTAAATGTCTCCCCTGAGCAGTTCTTC. Its protein is CASSLNVSPEQFF. Combining the CDR3 with reference TRBV5-6 and TRBJ2-1 gives the whole variable domain DAGVTQSPTHLIKTRGQQVTLRCSPKSGHDTVSWYQQALGQGPQFIFQYYEEEERQRGNFPDRFSGHQFPNYSSELNVNALLLGDSALYLCASSLNVSPEQFFGPGTRLTVL.

This chain joins TRBV10-3 and TRBJ2-1; D is uncertain. The V end was cut by 7 bases, the J end by 0 bases, with 13 bases between. Germline V lookup: CDR1 ENHRY, CDR2 SYGVKD. CDR3 length: 15 residues. In nucleotides, the CDR3 is TGTGCCATCACTGCGCGCCGACTCTCCTACAATGAGCAGTTCTTC. Protein product: CAITARRLSYNEQFF.

DNA of the CDR3: TGTGCCAGCAGCGGGAGACTAGCGGGGGCCCACACAGATACGCAGTATTTT. Protein product: CASSGRLAGAHTDTQYF. V usage is TRBV9 and J usage is TRBJ2-3, with 12 positions matching TRBD2. The junction had 7 bases not matched to a gene; V was cut back by 3 bases and J by 2 bases. From germline, CDR1 is SGDLS and CDR2 YYNGEE. This CDR3 comprises 17 residues.

The chain carries TRBV7-6 and TRBJ2-2; D uncertain. The germline gives CDR1 SGHVS, CDR2 FNYEAQ. This CDR3 is 13 amino acids long. V was trimmed by 7 bases and J by 6 bases, leaving 12 bases between them. CDR3 sequence (DNA): TGTGCCAGCAAAAAATCGACATCCGGGGAGCTGTTTTTT. Translation gives CASKKSTSGELFF. The full variable domain, with the rest looked up from reference TRBV7-6 and TRBJ2-2, is GAGVSQSPRYKVTKRGQDVALRCDPISGHVSLYWYRQALGQGPEFLTYFNYEAQQDKSGLPNDRFSAERPEGSISTLTIQRTEQRDSAMYRCASKKSTSGELFFGEGSRLTVL.

V and J are TRBV19 and TRBJ2-7; a weak D match, TRBD2 (6 bases). V was trimmed by 3 bases and J by 1 base, leaving 16 bases between them. CDR3 length equals 16 residues. Germline CDR1 is LNHDA and CDR2 is SQIVND (reference sequence). CDR3 in amino acids: CASSIGILAASYEQYF. The DNA of the CDR3 is TGTGCCAGTAGTATTGGAATCTTAGCGGCATCCTACGAGCAGTACTTC.